Listed below are T cell receptor beta chains from one sample, sequenced in a study of T cell responses to AZD1222 COVID-19 vaccine. Here immunoSEQ multiplex PCR was the method, and the copy in TCRdb shows in-frame clones only, minus some. Of 100,000 to 150,000 clones in the sample, roughly 91% are singletons; the top ten hold around 30%. The sample here was peripheral blood, taken on day 0 of AZD1222 vaccination. Receptor source: an adult in good health. Each CDR3 is given with its conserved first and last residue. A D gene is named only where the DNA matches it firmly. Rows give clone size only sometimes, using once, few, many, or a class for an expanded clone.

cdr3_nt cdr3_aa d_call j_call clone_size v_call
TGTGCCAGCAGCCAACAACCAGGGAGCACAGATACGCAGTATTTT CASSQQPGSTDTQYF NA TRBJ2-3 NA TRBV4-2
TGCGCCAGCAGCTGGGACAGGGCCGAGACCCAGTACTTC CASSWDRAETQYF TRBD1 TRBJ2-5 few TRBV5-1
TGTGCCAGCAGCAAGGATGGGGGGGCGCACTACGATCAGCCCCAGCATTTT CASSKDGGAHYDQPQHF NA TRBJ1-5 NA TRBV6-2/TRBV6-3
TGTGCCATCACGGCGGGGGCTGGAAACACCATATATTTT CAITAGAGNTIYF NA TRBJ1-3 NA TRBV10-3
TGCAGTGCTAGTTCCGCTCGGGGGGGAGAGTCGCGAGAGACCCAGTACTTC CSASSARGGESRETQYF TRBD2 TRBJ2-5 NA TRBV20-1
TGTGCCAGCAGCGTTGGACTAGCGGGTGAGAATGAGCAGTTCTTC CASSVGLAGENEQFF TRBD2 TRBJ2-1 NA TRBV9
TGTGCCAGCAGCCAACGGGAGGCGGGAGCTGGCAATGAGCAGTTCTTC CASSQREAGAGNEQFF TRBD2 TRBJ2-1 NA TRBV4-2
TGCGCCAGCAAAAGTCTACAGGGATCTGCCTACGAGCAGTACTTC CASKSLQGSAYEQYF NA TRBJ2-7 NA TRBV10-2
TGTGCCAGCAGCCAAGAAGGGTCACCCCTCCACTTT CASSQEGSPLHF NA TRBJ1-6 once TRBV3-1/TRBV3-2
TGCAGCGGACCCGTGTGGTATGGCTACACCTTC CSGPVWYGYTF NA TRBJ1-2 NA TRBV29-1
TGTGCCAGCAGCCAAGGGGGAAAACAGTCCCACGAGCAGTACTTC CASSQGGKQSHEQYF NA TRBJ2-7 NA TRBV14
TGTGCCAGCATCCCCCTCGGAGGGGTCGAGCAGTACTTC CASIPLGGVEQYF NA TRBJ2-7 once TRBV6-5
TGCGCCAGCAGCTCCGGGACCGTCACGATGAACACTGAAGCTTTCTTT CASSSGTVTMNTEAFF NA TRBJ1-1 NA TRBV5-1
TGTGCCTGGAGTAAAACAGGGGGCTCTAATGAAAAACTGTTTTTT CAWSKTGGSNEKLFF TRBD1 TRBJ1-4 NA TRBV30
TGTGCCAGCAGTCTAGCGGGAGGGGGGAAAGAGACCCAGTACTTC CASSLAGGGKETQYF TRBD2 TRBJ2-5 NA TRBV7-9
TGTGCCTGGAGTCTGGGAGAGCGGTCACCCCTCCACTTT CAWSLGERSPLHF NA TRBJ1-6 NA TRBV30
TGTGCCAGCAGCGTCCTACTGGGACACCCGAACACCGGGGAGCTGTTTTTT CASSVLLGHPNTGELFF NA TRBJ2-2 NA TRBV9
TGCGCCAGCAGCGCAGGGACCACGCAAGATACGCAGTATTTT CASSAGTTQDTQYF NA TRBJ2-3 NA TRBV5-1
TGTGCCAGCTCACCACCGACGCTAGCGGGCTACGAGCAGTACTTC CASSPPTLAGYEQYF TRBD2 TRBJ2-7 NA TRBV18
TGTGCCAGCAGCCCAAACAGGAATCACGAGCAGTACTTC CASSPNRNHEQYF NA TRBJ2-7 NA TRBV6-2/TRBV6-3
TGTGCCACCTCCAGCTACAATGAGCAGTTCTTC CATSSYNEQFF NA TRBJ2-1 NA TRBV6-5
TGCGCCAGCAGCCAAGATCCTTATAGCAATCAGCCCCAGCATTTT CASSQDPYSNQPQHF NA TRBJ1-5 NA TRBV4-1
TGTGCCAGCTCAACGGACAGGGTCTATGGCTACACCTTC CASSTDRVYGYTF TRBD1 TRBJ1-2 NA TRBV18